This passage covers 4 T cell receptor beta chains from one sample sequenced in a study of glioma-infiltrating T cells. Using RNA template, CDR3s of TCR alpha and beta were amplified with iRepertoire arm-PCR. In TCRdb, the multiplex PCR reads were re-called with MiXCR into one record per CDR3 protein. The top ten hold roughly two fifths of the sample, which has 90,000 or so distinct CDR3 sequences, around 37% seen once. The sequenced material came from glioma tissue, nonneoplastic brain tissue, or PBMCs (not recorded which). The receptor set was obtained from a human donor with low-grade glioma or glioblastoma, undergoing nonglioma brain surgery, or in good health (not recorded which).

This clonotype was counted only a few times. This rearrangement joins TRBV5-6 to TRBJ2-5, with 9 bases fitting TRBD2. Germline-derived CDR1 and CDR2 are SGHDT and YYEEEE. With V trimmed by 4 bases and J by 6 bases, 13 bases remained unmatched. This CDR3 contains 16 residues. CDR3 sequence (DNA): TGTGCCAGCAGCGACATCGGTAGCGGGAGAGGGAAGACCCAGTACTTC. Translation: CASSDIGSGRGKTQYF.

Note on this clonotype: A much larger clone differs from this one at a single base, so this may be a read error. The V gene is TRBV9, the J gene TRBJ2-3; D assignment may be TRBD1 or TRBD2 (5 bases each). CDR1 and CDR2 from the germline V gene are SGDLS and YYNGEE. This CDR3 is 17 amino acids long. In DNA form, the CDR3 reads TGTGCCAGCAGCGTAGACCCGATCGGGGCCAGCACAGATGCGCAGTATTTT. Translating gives CASSVDPIGASTDAQYF. Variable domain in full (rest from reference TRBV9 and TRBJ2-3): DSGVTQTPKHLITATGQRVTLRCSPRSGDLSVYWYQQSLDQGLQFLIQYYNGEERAKGNILERFSAQQFPDLHSELNLSSLELGDSALYFCASSVDPIGASTDAQYFGPGTRLTVL.

The sample holds a few counts of this clonotype. This rearrangement joins TRBV11-2 to TRBJ1-1; the match to TRBD1 covers 7 bases. The germline V gene has CDR1 SGHAT and CDR2 FQNNGV. This CDR3 spans 15 amino acids. The V and J ends lost 5 bases and 4 bases, in that order; junction bases with no gene match: 10. Here the CDR3 reads CASSPLTGASTEAFF. The CDR3, as DNA: TGTGCCAGCAGCCCATTAACAGGGGCGAGCACTGAAGCTTTCTTT.

This clonotype was recorded once. This CDR3 is missing its conserved last phenylalanine or tryptophan, likely due to a read error. The rearrangement links TRBV27 to TRBJ1-6, with D maybe TRBD1 (6 bases). The length of the CDR3 is 15 residues. CDR1 and CDR2 (germline): MNHEY, SMNVEV (reference sequence). V lost 2 bases to trimming and J lost 13 bases, with 18 bases between them. CDR3 DNA: TGTGCCAGCAGTTTAGGGTCTGCAGGGGTCCTCCCCCTCCACTCT. Protein product: CASSLGSAGVLPLHS.